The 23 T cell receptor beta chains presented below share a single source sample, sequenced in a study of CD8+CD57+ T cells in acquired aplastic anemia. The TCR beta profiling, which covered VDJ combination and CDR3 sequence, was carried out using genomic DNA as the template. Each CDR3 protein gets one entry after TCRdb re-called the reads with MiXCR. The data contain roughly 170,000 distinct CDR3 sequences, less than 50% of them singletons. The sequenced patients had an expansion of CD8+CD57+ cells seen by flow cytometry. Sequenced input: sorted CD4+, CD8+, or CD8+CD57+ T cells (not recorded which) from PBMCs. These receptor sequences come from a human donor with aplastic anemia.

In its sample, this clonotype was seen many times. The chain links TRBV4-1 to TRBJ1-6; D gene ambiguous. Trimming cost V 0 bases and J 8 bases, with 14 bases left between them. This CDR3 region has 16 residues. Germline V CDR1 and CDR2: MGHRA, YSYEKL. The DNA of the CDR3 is TGCGCCAGCAGCCAAGATCCGGACCGCTCGTATTCACCCCTCCACTTT. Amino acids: CASSQDPDRSYSPLHF.

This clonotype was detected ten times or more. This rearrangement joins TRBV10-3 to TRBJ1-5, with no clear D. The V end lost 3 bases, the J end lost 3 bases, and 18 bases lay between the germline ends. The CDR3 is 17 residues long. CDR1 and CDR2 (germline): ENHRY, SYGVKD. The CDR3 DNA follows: TGTGCCATCAGTGACATCGTGGCAGCCGCCCCCAATCAGCCCCAGCATTTT. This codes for CAISDIVAAAPNQPQHF.

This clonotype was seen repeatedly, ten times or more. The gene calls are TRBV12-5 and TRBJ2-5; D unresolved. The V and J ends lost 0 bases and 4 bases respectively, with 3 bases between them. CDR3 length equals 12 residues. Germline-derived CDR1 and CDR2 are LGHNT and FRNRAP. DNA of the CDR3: TGTGCTAGTGGTTTGGTACGAGAGACCCAGTACTTC. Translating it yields CASGLVRETQYF.

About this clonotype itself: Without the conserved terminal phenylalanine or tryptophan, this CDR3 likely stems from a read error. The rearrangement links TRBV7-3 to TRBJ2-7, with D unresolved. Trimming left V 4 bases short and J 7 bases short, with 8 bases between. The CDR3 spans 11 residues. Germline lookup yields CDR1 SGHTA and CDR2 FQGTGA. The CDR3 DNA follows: TGTGCCAGCAGCTATACACAGGAGCAGTACCTC. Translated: CASSYTQEQYL.

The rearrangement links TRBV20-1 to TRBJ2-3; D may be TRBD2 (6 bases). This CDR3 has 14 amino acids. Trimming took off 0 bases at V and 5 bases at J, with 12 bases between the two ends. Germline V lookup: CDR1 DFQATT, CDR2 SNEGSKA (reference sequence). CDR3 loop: CSARERGLGDTQYF. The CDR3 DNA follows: TGCAGTGCTAGAGAGCGGGGTCTGGGAGATACGCAGTATTTT.

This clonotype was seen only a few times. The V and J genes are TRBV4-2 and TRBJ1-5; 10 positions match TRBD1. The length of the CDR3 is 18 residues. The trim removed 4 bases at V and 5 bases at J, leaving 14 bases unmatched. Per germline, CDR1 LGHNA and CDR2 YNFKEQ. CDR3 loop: CASSRSGDRGDGYQPQHF. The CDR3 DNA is TGTGCCAGCAGCCGAAGCGGGGACAGGGGTGATGGTTATCAGCCCCAGCATTTT.

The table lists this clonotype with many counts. The CDR3 loop reads CASSGGSTDTQYF. The CDR3 DNA is TGCGCCAGTAGCGGGGGAAGCACAGATACGCAGTATTTT. The V and J genes are TRBV4-1 and TRBJ2-3; 9 nucleotides line up with TRBD2. The CDR3 runs 13 residues. J lost 0 bases, V lost 9 bases, and 1 base had no gene match. Germline-derived CDR1 and CDR2 are MGHRA and YSYEKL.

The CDR3 reads CASRRLAGTYEQYF. The CDR3 bases are TGTGCCAGCAGGAGACTAGCGGGGACTTACGAGCAGTACTTC. The chain has TRBV12-3 or TRBV12-4 and TRBJ2-7; 11 nucleotides match TRBD2. The CDR3 sequence is 14 residues long. J was trimmed by 4 bases and V by 6 bases; bases with no gene match: 5.

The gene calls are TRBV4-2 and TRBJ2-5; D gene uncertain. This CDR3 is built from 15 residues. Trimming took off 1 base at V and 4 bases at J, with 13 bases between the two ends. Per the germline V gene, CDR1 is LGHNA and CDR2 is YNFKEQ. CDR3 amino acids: CASSQVLSPAETQYF. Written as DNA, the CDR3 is TGTGCCAGCAGCCAAGTTTTATCCCCCGCAGAGACCCAGTACTTC.

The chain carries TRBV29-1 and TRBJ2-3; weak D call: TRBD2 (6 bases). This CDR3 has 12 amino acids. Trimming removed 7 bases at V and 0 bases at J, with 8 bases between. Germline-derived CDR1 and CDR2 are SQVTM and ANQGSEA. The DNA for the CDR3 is TGCAGCGCGCGGGACAGCACAGATACGCAGTATTTT. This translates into CSARDSTDTQYF.

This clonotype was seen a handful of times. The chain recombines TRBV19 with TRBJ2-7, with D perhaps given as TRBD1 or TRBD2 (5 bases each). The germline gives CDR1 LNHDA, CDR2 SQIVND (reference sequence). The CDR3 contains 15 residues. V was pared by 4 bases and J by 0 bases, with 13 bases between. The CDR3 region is CASSRGPIYSYEQYF. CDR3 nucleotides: TGTGCCAGTAGTAGGGGACCGATCTACTCCTACGAGCAGTACTTC.

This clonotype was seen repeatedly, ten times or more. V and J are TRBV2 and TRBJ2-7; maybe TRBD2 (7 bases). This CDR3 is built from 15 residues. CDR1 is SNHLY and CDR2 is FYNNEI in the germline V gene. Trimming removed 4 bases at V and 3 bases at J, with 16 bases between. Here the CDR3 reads CASSGFGGQFYEQYF. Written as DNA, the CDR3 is TGTGCCAGCAGTGGGTTCGGGGGGCAGTTCTACGAGCAGTACTTC.

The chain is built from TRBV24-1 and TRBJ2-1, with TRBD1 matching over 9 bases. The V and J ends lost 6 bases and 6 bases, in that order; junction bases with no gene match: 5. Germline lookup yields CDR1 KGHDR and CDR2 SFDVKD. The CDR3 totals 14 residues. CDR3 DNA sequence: TGTGCCACCAGTCGGACAGGGGCGGGCAATGAGCAGTTCTTC. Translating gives CATSRTGAGNEQFF.

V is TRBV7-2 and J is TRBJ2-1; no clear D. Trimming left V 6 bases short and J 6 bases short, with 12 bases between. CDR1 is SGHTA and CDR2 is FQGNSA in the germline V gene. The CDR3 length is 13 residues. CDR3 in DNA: TGTGCCAGCAGTGTCGGACCCGCCAATGAGCAGTTCTTC. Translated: CASSVGPANEQFF.

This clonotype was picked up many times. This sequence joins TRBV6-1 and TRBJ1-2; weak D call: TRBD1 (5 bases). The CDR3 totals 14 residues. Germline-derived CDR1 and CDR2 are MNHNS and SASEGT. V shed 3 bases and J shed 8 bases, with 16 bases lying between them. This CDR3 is CASSEWGREDGYTF. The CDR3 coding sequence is TGTGCCAGCAGTGAGTGGGGCCGGGAGGACGGCTACACCTTC.

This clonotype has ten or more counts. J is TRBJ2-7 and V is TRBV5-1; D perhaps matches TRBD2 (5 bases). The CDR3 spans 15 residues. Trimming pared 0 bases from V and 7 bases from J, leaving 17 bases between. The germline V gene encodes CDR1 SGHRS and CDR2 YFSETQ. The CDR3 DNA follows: TGCGCCAGCAGCTTGGCCGAGGGTTCAGTCAGAGAGCAGTACTTC. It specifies CASSLAEGSVREQYF.

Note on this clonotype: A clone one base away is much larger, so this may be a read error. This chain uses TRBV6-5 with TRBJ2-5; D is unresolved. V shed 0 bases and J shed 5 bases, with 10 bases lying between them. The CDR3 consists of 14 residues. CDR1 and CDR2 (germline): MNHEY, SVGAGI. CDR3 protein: CASSYSEERETQYF. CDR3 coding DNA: TGTGCCAGCAGTTACTCAGAGGAGAGGGAGACCCAGTACTTC.

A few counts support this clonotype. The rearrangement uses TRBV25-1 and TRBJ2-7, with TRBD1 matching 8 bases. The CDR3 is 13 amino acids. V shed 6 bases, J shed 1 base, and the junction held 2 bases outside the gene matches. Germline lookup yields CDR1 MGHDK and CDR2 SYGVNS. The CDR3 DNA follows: TGTGCCAGCAGGTGGACAGGGTCCTACGAGCAGTACTTC. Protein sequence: CASRWTGSYEQYF.

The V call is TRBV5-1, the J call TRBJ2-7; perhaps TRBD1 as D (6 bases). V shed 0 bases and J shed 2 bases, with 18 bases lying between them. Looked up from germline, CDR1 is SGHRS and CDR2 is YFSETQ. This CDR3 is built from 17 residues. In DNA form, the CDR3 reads TGCGCCAGCAGCTTGGCCTCGACAGGACCCGTACCCTACGAGCAGTACTTC. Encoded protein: CASSLASTGPVPYEQYF.

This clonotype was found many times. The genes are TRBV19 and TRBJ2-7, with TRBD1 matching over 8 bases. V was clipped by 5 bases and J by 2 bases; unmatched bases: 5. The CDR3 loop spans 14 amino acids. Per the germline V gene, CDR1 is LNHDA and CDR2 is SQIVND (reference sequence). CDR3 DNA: TGTGCCAGTAGTTCTGGACAGGGAGCCTACGAGCAGTACTTC. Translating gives CASSSGQGAYEQYF. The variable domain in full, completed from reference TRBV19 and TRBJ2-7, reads DGGITQSPKYLFRKEGQNVTLSCEQNLNHDAMYWYRQDPGQGLRLIYYSQIVNDFQKGDIAEGYSVSREKKESFPLTVTSAQKNPTAFYLCASSSGQGAYEQYFGPGTRLTVT.

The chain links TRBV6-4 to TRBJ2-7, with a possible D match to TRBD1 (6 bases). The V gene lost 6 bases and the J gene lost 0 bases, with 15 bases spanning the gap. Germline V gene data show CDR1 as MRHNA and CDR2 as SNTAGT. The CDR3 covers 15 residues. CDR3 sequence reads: CASRHGQRSSYEQYF. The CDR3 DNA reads TGTGCCAGCAGACATGGACAGAGGAGCTCCTACGAGCAGTACTTC.

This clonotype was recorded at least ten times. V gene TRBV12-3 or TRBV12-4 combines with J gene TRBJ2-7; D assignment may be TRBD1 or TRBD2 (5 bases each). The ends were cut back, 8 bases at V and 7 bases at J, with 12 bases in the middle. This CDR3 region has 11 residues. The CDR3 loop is CASREGREQYF. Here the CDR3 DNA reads TGTGCCAGCCGCGAGGGGCGGGAGCAGTACTTC.

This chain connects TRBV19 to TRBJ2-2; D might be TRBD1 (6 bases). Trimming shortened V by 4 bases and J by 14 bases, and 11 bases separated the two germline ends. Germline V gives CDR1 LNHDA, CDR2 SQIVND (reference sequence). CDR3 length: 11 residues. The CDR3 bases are TGTGCCAGTAGTAAAAGACAGGTACTGTTTTTT. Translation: CASSKRQVLFF.